Each of the 4 T cell receptor beta chains below was sequenced from the same sample in a study of cytomegalovirus exposure and HLA in healthy donors. PCR amplification relied on 60 Vbeta primers (plus 13 Jbeta primers). Here immunoSEQ multiplex PCR was the method, and the copy in TCRdb shows in-frame clones only, minus some. The sample lists about 36,000 clones, over 60% seen once, with over 6.5% in the top ten. The sample comprised PBMCs. The origin of the receptors is a man younger than 40 in good health and CMV-seronegative.

The rearrangement links TRBV18 to TRBJ1-1, with 9 bases that match TRBD1. CDR1 and CDR2 from the germline V gene are KGHSH and LQKENI. The ends lost 6 bases at V and 2 bases at J; junction bases unmatched: 7. CDR3 length: 15 amino acids. Here the CDR3 reads CASSEGTGINTEAFF. CDR3 bases: TGTGCCAGCTCGGAAGGGACAGGGATCAACACTGAAGCTTTCTTT. The complete variable domain, with remaining parts taken from reference TRBV18 and TRBJ1-1, reads NAGVMQNPRHLVRRRGQEARLRCSPMKGHSHVYWYRQLPEEGLKFMVYLQKENIIDESGMPKERFSAEFPKEGPSILRIQQVVRGDSAAYFCASSEGTGINTEAFFGQGTRLTVV.

This sequence joins TRBV5-4 and TRBJ2-1, with a tentative D call TRBD2 (5 bases). V gave up 4 bases and J gave up 7 bases, with 6 bases separating them. This CDR3 contains 11 residues. Germline values: CDR1 SGHNT, CDR2 YYREEE (reference sequence). The CDR3 region has the DNA TGTGCCAGCAGCGGAGGAAATGAGCAGTTCTTC. As protein: CASSGGNEQFF.

The gene calls are TRBV29-1 and TRBJ2-5, with a weak D call TRBD2 (6 bases). This CDR3 contains 13 residues. CDR1 and CDR2 from the germline V gene are SQVTM and ANQGSEA. Trimming stripped 7 bases from V and 0 bases from J, with 12 bases between. The CDR3 is CSAVGLHQETQYF. The CDR3 coding sequence is TGCAGCGCTGTGGGACTCCACCAAGAGACCCAGTACTTC.

V gene TRBV2 combines with J gene TRBJ2-2, with TRBD2 matching 8 bases. This CDR3 is built from 16 residues. In germline, CDR1 is SNHLY, CDR2 FYNNEI. The V and J ends lost 4 bases and 4 bases, in that order; junction bases with no gene match: 8. CDR3 region: CASSVFRTSSTGELFF. The DNA for the CDR3 is TGTGCCAGCAGTGTCTTTAGGACTAGCAGCACCGGGGAGCTGTTTTTT.